This TCR beta chain was documented in a study of vaccination effects on CD4 cells after COVID-19 (dated 2022 in TCRdb). In terms of the full investigation: Participants received two doses of either the BNT162b2 or the mRNA-1273 mRNA SARS-CoV-2 vaccine. In the study, cultures from other donors were sequenced using the Oncomine TCR Beta short-read assay on an Illumina iSeq 100. The study compared SARS-CoV-2 spike-specific CD4+ TCR repertoires before and after mRNA vaccination in COVID-19 convalescent patients and infection-naive vaccine recipients. Altogether, some ten COVID-19 convalescent patients and several SARS-CoV-2-naive healthy vaccine recipients made up the full study. Results the study describes overall, beyond this receptor: In healthy vaccine recipients, vaccine-induced clones were almost all SARS-CoV-2 mono-reactive, with only 1 of 255 being cross-reactive with common cold coronaviruses. The study was limited by a small number of convalescent patients, and early post-infection timepoints were lacking. At late post-vaccination timepoints, both infection-induced and vaccine-induced clones showed marked clonal contraction, consistent with waning T cell responses.

The ViraFEST assay stimulated PBMC with viral peptide pools and then used TCR sequencing to identify antigen-specific CD4+ T cell clonotypes by expansion. After more than nine days of culture, CD4+ T cells were isolated with the EasySep CD4+ T cell isolation kit. Negative nucleocapsid antibody results before and after vaccination confirmed that the healthy vaccine recipients had no prior SARS-CoV-2 infection. Two million PBMC per well were cultured in IMDM with roughly 5% human AB serum, roughly 11 IU/ml IL-2 and gentamicin, plus 10 ug/ml peptides. On days 3 and 7, half of the culture medium was replaced with fresh IL-2-containing medium. Unless noted otherwise, every peptide stimulation condition was grown in triplicate wells. Using Ficoll-Paque Plus gradient centrifugation, PBMC were separated from whole blood and then either used fresh or cryopreserved at -140C. Overlapping peptide pools spanned the spike proteins of SARS-CoV-2 and the common cold coronaviruses HCoV-NL63, HCoV-OC43 and HCoV-229E. The QIAamp micro DNA kit was used to extract genomic DNA from the cultured CD4+ T cells.

Worth noting for this clone: What antigen it recognizes has not been identified. No base-level quality is on record; no much larger clone is a single base apart.

The library was obtained by the immunoSEQ multiplex PCR assay. DNA from the cultured, isolated CD4+ T cells was subjected to TCR beta CDR3 sequencing. The published analysis was carried out like this. Non-productive TCR sequences were removed and reads were trimmed to the CDR3 region, keeping CDR3s of at least 7 amino acids. The MANAFEST web app was used to identify antigen-specific clonotypes by comparing expansion in peptide wells with expansion in reference cultures. To be called positive, a clone needed expansion at FDR<0.05 compared with the reference and with all other wells, an odds ratio greater than 5, and a frequency greater than 0.1% in two replicate wells. Cross-reactive clonotypes were defined as significantly expanded in SARS-CoV-2 spike wells and in at least one common cold coronavirus spike condition. CDR3 similarity was assessed by Levenshtein distance using the stringdist R package, and unrooted trees were constructed with ape in R 3.6.1. In TCRdb, the immuneACCESS table is reduced to in-frame sequences with V and J assigned. These tables do not hold every clone; where another copy was compared, an unresolved V gene accounts for under half, and the others remain unexplained. Clone size and V and J calls were adopted from that table, with D and trimming inferred from the DNA. The sample table shows roughly 23,000 clones, and 65% to 70% are seen once. More than 9% of the sample is taken by the ten largest.

The TCR was taken from a human donor who received a COVID-19 vaccine. The material was CD4+ T cells from PBMCs cultured with HCoV-NL63 spike peptides, obtained before COVID-19 vaccination. Per the publication, the cell subset or site label means: HCoV-NL63 spike overlapping peptide pool stimulation.

DNA sequence: TGTGCCAGCAGCTTAGAAGGGACTAGCGGGGCTTACGAGCAGTACTTC. This codes for CASSLEGTSGAYEQYF. This sequence uses TRBV7-6 and TRBJ2-7, and 13 junctional nucleotides match TRBD2. Trimmed from V: 1 base; trimmed from J: 4 bases; junction bases lacking a gene match: 4. The germline V gene yields SGHVS for CDR1 and FNYEAQ for CDR2. The CDR3, from cysteine to phenylalanine, totals 16 residues. Of the read, only the CDR3 DNA is kept; its 48 bases are in frame from base 1.